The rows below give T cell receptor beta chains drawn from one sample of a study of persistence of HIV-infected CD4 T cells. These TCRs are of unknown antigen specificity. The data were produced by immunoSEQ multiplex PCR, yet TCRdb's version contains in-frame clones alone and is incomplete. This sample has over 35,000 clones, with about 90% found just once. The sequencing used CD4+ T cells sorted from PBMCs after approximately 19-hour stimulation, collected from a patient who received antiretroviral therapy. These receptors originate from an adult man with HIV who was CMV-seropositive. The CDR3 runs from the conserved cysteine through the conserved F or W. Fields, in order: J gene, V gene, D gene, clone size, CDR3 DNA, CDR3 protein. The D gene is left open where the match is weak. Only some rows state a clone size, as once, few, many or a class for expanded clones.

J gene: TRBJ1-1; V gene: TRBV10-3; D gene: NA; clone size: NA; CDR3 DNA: TGTGCCATCAGTGAGTCGAATTCGCCAAGTCTGAACACTGAAGCTTTCTTT; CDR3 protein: CAISESNSPSLNTEAFF
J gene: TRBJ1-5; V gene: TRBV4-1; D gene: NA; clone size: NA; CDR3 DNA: TGCGCCAGCAGCCAAAGGTCTATGAATCAGCCCCAGCATTTT; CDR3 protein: CASSQRSMNQPQHF
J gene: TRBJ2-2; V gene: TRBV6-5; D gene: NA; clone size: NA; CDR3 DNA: TGTGCCAGCACCTTCAGGGCGAACACCGGGGAGCTGTTTTTT; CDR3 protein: CASTFRANTGELFF
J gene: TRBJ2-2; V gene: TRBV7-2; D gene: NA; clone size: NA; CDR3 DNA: TGTGCCAGCAGCCTTAGGAGGGGTGCCGGGGAGCTGTTTTTT; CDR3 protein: CASSLRRGAGELFF
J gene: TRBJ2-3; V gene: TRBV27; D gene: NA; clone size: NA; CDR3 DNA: TGTGCCAGCAGTTTTGGGGGGAGCACAGATACGCAGTATTTT; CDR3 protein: CASSFGGSTDTQYF
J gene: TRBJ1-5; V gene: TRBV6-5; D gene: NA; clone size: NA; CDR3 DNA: TGTGCCAGCAGTCCCGGACCCAAACCGAATCAGCCCCAGCATTTT; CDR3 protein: CASSPGPKPNQPQHF
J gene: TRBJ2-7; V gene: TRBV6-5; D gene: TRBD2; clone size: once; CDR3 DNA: TGTGCCAGCACCTCGGGAGCGGGGGGGACCTACGAGCAGTACTTC; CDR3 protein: CASTSGAGGTYEQYF
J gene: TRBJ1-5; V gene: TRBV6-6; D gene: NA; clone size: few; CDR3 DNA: TGTGCCAGCAGTTACGACCAAAGCAATCAGCCCCAGCATTTT; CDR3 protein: CASSYDQSNQPQHF
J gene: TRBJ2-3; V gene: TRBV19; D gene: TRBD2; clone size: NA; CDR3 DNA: TGTGCCAGTAGTATTGCCCTCGTTCGAGCGGGGGTTTCCACAGATACGCAGTATTTT; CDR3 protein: CASSIALVRAGVSTDTQYF
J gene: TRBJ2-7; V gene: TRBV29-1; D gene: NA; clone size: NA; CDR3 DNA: TGCAGCGTTAAGGTGGTACAGGGTGGGAACGAGCAGTACTTC; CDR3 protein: CSVKVVQGGNEQYF
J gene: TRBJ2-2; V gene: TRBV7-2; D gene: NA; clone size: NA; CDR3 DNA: TGTGCCAGCAGCTTAGGGCGAGGTAACACCGGGGAGCTGTTTTTT; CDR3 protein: CASSLGRGNTGELFF
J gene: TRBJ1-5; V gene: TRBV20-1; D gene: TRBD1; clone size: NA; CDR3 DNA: TGCAGTGCTAGTCCTCACAGGGGAGGCAATCAGCCCCAGCATTTT; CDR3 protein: CSASPHRGGNQPQHF
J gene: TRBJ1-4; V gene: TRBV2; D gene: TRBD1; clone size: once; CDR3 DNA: TGTGCCAGCAGTGGGAACAGGGGGCTCGGTGAAAAACTGTTTTTT; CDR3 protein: CASSGNRGLGEKLFF
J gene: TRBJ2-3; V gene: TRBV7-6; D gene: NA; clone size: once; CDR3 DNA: TGTGCCAGCAGCCCGGGTCCCACAGATACGCAGTATTTT; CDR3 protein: CASSPGPTDTQYF
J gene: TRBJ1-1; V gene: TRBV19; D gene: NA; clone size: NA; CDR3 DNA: TGTGCCAGTAGAGGATCGAACACTGAAGCTTTCTTT; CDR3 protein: CASRGSNTEAFF
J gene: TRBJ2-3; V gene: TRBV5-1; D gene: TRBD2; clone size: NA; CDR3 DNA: TGCGCCAGCAGCTTGGCCCCCGGGGGGGGCACAGATACGCAGTATTTT; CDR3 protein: CASSLAPGGGTDTQYF
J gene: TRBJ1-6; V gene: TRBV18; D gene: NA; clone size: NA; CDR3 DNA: TGTGCCAGCTCACCGGGACGTCCGGATATCGCACCCCTCCACTTT; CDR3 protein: CASSPGRPDIAPLHF
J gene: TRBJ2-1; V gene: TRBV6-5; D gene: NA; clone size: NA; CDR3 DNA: TGTGCCAGCAGTTACGGAGTTTCCTACAATGAGCAGTTCTTC; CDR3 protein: CASSYGVSYNEQFF
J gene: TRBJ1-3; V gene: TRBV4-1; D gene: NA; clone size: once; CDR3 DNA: TGCGCCAGCAGCCAACTTATCGGAAACACCATATATTTT; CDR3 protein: CASSQLIGNTIYF
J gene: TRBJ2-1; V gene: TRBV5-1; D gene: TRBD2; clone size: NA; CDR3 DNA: TGCGCCAGCAGCCCGGGACTAGCGGGCCACAATGAGCAGTTCTTC; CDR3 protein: CASSPGLAGHNEQFF